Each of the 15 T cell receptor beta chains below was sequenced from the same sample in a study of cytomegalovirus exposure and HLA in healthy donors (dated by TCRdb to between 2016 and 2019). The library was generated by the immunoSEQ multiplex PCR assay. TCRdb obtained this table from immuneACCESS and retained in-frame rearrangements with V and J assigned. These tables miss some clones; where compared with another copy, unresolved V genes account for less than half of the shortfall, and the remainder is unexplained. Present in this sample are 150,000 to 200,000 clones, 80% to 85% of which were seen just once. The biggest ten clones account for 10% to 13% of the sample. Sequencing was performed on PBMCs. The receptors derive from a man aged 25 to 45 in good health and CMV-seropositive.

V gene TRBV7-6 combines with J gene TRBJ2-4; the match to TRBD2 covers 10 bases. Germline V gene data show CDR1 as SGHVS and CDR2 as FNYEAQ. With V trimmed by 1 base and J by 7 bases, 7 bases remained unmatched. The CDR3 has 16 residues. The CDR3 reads CASSLEASGGGNIQYF. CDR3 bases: TGTGCCAGCAGCTTAGAGGCTAGCGGGGGCGGTAACATTCAGTACTTC. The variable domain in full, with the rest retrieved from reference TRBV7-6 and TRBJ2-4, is GAGVSQSPRYKVTKRGQDVALRCDPISGHVSLYWYRQALGQGPEFLTYFNYEAQQDKSGLPNDRFSAERPEGSISTLTIQRTEQRDSAMYRCASSLEASGGGNIQYFGAGTRLSVL.

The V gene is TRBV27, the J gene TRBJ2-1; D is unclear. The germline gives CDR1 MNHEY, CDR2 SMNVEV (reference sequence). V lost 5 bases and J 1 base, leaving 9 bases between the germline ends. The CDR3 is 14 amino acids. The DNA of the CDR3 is TGTGCCAGCAGTCCGAGAGAGTCCTACAATGAGCAGTTCTTC. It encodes CASSPRESYNEQFF.

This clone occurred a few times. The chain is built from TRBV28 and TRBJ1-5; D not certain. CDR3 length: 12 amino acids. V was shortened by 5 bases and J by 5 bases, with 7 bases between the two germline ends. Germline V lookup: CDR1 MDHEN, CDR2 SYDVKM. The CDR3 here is CASSPRDQPQHF. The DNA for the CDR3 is TGTGCCAGCAGTCCACGGGATCAGCCCCAGCATTTT.

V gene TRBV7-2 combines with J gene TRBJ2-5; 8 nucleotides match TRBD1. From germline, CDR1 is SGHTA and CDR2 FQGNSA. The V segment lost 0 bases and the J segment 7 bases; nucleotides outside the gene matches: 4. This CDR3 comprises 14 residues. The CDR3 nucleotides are TGTGCCAGCAGCTTAGCGCCAGGGGGCGCGACCCAGTACTTC. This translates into CASSLAPGGATQYF.

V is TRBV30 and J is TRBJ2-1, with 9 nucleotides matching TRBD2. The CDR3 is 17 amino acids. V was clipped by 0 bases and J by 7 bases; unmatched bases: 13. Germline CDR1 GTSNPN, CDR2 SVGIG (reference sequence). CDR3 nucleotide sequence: TGTGCCTGGAGTGTACGGGCTGGCGGGGGGGCTTTTAATGAGCAGTTCTTC. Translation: CAWSVRAGGGAFNEQFF.

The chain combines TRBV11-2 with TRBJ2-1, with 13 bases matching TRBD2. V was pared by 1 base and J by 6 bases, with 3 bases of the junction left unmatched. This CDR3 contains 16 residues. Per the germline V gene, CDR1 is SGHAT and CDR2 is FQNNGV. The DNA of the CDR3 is TGTGCCAGCAGCTTAGTCAGGACTAGCGGGAGCAATGAGCAGTTCTTC. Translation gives CASSLVRTSGSNEQFF.

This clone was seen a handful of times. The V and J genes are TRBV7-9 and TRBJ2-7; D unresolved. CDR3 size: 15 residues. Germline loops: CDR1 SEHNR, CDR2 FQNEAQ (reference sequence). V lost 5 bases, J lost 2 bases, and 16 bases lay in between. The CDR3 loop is CASSPRVLPPYEQYF. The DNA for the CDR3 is TGTGCCAGCAGCCCTCGGGTCCTACCCCCCTACGAGCAGTACTTC.

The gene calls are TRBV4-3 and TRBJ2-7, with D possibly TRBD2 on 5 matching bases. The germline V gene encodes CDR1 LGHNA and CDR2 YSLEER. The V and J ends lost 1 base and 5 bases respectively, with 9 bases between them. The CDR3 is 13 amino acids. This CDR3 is CASSQVRGHEQYF. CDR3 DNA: TGCGCCAGCAGCCAAGTGAGAGGGCACGAGCAGTACTTC.

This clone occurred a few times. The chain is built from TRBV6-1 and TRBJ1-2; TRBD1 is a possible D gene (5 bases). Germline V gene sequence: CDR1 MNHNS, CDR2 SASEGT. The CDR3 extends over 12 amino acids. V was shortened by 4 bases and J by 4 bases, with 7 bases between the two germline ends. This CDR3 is CASSGDSYGYTF. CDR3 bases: TGTGCCAGCAGTGGAGACAGCTATGGCTACACCTTC.

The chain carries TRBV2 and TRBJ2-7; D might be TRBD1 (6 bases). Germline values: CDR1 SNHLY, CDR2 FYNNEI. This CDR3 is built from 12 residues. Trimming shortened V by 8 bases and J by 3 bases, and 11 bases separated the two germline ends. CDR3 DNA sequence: TGTGCCAGCTACCCACAGGGCTACGAGCAGTACTTC. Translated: CASYPQGYEQYF.

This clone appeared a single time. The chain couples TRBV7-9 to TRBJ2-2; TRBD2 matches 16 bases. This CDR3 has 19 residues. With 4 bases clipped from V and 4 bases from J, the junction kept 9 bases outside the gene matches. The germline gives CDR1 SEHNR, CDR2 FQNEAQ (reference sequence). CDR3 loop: CASSSAGLAGGPFTGELFF. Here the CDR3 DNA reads TGTGCCAGCAGCTCCGCGGGACTAGCGGGGGGGCCGTTCACCGGGGAGCTGTTTTTT.

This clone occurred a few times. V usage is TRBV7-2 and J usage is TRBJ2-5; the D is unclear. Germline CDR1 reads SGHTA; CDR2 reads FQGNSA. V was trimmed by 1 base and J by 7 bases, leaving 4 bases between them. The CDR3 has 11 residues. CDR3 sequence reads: CASSLGGTQYF. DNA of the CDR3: TGTGCCAGCAGCTTAGGAGGGACCCAGTACTTC.

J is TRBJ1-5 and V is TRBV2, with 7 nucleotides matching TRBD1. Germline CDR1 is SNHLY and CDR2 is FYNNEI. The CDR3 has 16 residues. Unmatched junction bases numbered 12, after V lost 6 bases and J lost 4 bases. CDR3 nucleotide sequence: TGTGCCAGCAGGCTCGATTCCGGGACAGCTAATCAGCCCCAGCATTTT. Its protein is CASRLDSGTANQPQHF.

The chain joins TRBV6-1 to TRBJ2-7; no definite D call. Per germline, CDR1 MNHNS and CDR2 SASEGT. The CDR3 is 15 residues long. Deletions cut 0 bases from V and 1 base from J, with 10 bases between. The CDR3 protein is CASSEALQWSYEQYF. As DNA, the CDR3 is TGTGCCAGCAGTGAAGCGCTTCAGTGGTCCTACGAGCAGTACTTC.

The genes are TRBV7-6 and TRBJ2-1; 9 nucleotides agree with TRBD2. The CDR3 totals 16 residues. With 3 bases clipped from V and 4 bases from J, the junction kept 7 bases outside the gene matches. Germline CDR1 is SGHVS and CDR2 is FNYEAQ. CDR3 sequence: CASSFLAGVVYNEQFF. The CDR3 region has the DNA TGTGCCAGCAGCTTCTTAGCGGGAGTGGTGTACAATGAGCAGTTCTTC.